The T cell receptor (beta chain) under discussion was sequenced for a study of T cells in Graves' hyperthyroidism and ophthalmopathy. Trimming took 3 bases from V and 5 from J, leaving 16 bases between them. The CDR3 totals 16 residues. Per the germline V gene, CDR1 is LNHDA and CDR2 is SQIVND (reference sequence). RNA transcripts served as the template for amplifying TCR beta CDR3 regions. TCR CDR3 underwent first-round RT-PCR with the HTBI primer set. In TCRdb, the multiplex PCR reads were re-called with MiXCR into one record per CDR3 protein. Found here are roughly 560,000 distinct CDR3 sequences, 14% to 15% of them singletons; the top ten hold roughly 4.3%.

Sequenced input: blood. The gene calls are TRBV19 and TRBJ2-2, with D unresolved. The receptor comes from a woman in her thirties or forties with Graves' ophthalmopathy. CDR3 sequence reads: CASSIGWLTSTGELFF. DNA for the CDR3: TGTGCCAGTAGTATTGGGTGGTTAACGTCTACCGGGGAGCTGTTTTTT.